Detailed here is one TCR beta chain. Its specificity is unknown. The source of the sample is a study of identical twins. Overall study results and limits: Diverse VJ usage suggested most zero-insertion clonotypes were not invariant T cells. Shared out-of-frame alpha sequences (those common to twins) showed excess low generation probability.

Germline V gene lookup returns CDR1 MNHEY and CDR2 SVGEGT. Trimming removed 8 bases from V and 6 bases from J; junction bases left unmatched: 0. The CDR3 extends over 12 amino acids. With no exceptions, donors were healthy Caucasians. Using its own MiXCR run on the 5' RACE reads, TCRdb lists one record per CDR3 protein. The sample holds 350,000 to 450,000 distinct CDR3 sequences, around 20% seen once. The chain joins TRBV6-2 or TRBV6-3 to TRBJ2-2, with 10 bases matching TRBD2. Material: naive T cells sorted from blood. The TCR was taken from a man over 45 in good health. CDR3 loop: CASLAGAGELFF. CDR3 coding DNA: TGTGCCAGCCTAGCGGGAGCCGGGGAGCTGTTTTTT.